These 15 T cell receptor beta chains share one sample of origin, sequenced in a study of monozygotic twins with inflammatory bowel disease. TCRdb reanalyzed the 5' RACE reads and collapses them to one entry per CDR3 protein, without DNA. This sample's table has about 300,000 distinct CDR3 sequences. Sequencing input: blood. Receptors originate from a human donor with ulcerative colitis or Crohn's disease, or a healthy co-twin of an affected twin (not recorded which).

The chain recombines TRBV27 with TRBJ2-5; TCRdb indicates TRBD1, and absent DNA this call remains unverified. Germline loops: CDR1 MNHEY, CDR2 SMNVEV (reference sequence). This CDR3 contains 14 residues. The CDR3 protein is CASRARGVPMPQYF.

The chain carries TRBV9 and TRBJ2-7; TCRdb picks TRBD1, but there is no DNA to check that call. Per germline, CDR1 SGDLS and CDR2 YYNGEE. The CDR3 consists of 16 residues. CDR3 amino acids: CASSEEAGANSYEQYF.

This chain uses TRBV7-3 with TRBJ2-2; TCRdb designates TRBD2, a call that cannot be tested without DNA. CDR3 length: 17 amino acids. The V gene's germline CDR1 is SGHTA and CDR2 FQGTGA. The CDR3: CASSLTYEGPNTGELFF.

The rearrangement links TRBV20-1 to TRBJ2-7. The germline CDR1 and CDR2 sequences are DFQATT and SNEGSKA (reference sequence). This CDR3 spans 15 amino acids. The CDR3: CSARGSLYPSYEQYF.

The chain is built from TRBV18 and TRBJ1-5. Germline CDR1 and CDR2: KGHSH and LQKENI. This CDR3 has 12 amino acids. This CDR3 reads CASSGDSQPQHF. Full variable domain (remainder filled in from reference TRBV18 and TRBJ1-5): NAGVMQNPRHLVRRRGQEARLRCSPMKGHSHVYWYRQLPEEGLKFMVYLQKENIIDESGMPKERFSAEFPKEGPSILRIQQVVRGDSAAYFCASSGDSQPQHFGDGTRLSIL.

The chain joins TRBV12-3 or TRBV12-4 to TRBJ1-4; there is no DNA to check the TCRdb D call of TRBD1. This CDR3 has 17 amino acids. Here the CDR3 reads CASSKGGLILSGEKLFF.

V usage is TRBV7-2 and J usage is TRBJ2-5; no DNA is available, so the TRBD2 call from TCRdb remains unchecked. This CDR3 region has 16 residues. Germline assignment: CDR1 SGHTA and CDR2 FQGNSA. This chain's CDR3 is CASSLGPGGGQETQYF.

The rearrangement joins TRBV5-1 to TRBJ1-5. The CDR3 is 16 residues long. The germline CDR1 and CDR2 sequences are SGHRS and YFSETQ. The CDR3 region is CASSLGDGGGNQPQHF.

The V gene is TRBV28, the J gene TRBJ2-5; checking the TCRdb D call of TRBD1 is not possible without DNA. In germline, CDR1 is MDHEN, CDR2 SYDVKM. The CDR3 has 16 amino acids. This CDR3 reads CASSLWGRGSQETQYF.

This chain uses TRBV6-2 or TRBV6-3 with TRBJ1-2; TCRdb's D call, TRBD1, is unchecked because there is no DNA. CDR1 and CDR2 from the germline V gene are MNHEY and SVGEGT. This CDR3 contains 14 residues. CDR3 region: CASSYFSRDRECTF.

The chain links TRBV7-2 to TRBJ2-7. This CDR3 is 14 amino acids long. CDR1 is SGHTA and CDR2 is FQGNSA in the germline V gene. The CDR3 spells CASSPSLRVDEQYF.

The rearrangement uses TRBV4-3 and TRBJ1-1; the D call from TCRdb, TRBD1, cannot be confirmed without DNA. Per the germline V gene, CDR1 is LGHNA and CDR2 is YSLEER. CDR3 length: 14 amino acids. CDR3 protein: CASSQVGRGTGGFF.

The V and J genes are TRBV5-1 and TRBJ2-1; TCRdb selects TRBD2, and the lack of DNA leaves this call unchecked. Germline CDR1 reads SGHRS; CDR2 reads YFSETQ. The CDR3 runs 18 residues. This CDR3 is CASSFSINSGSPRGEQFF.

The chain links TRBV20-1 to TRBJ2-5; the TCRdb D gene call, TRBD2, has no DNA to confirm it. This CDR3 has 14 amino acids. Germline-derived CDR1 and CDR2 are DFQATT and SNEGSKA (reference sequence). The CDR3 loop reads CSARLTGGPETQYF.

This chain uses TRBV12-3 or TRBV12-4 with TRBJ2-5; TCRdb's D call of TRBD1 is untestable without DNA. This CDR3 region has 12 residues. The CDR3 loop is CASTRDRQVQYF.